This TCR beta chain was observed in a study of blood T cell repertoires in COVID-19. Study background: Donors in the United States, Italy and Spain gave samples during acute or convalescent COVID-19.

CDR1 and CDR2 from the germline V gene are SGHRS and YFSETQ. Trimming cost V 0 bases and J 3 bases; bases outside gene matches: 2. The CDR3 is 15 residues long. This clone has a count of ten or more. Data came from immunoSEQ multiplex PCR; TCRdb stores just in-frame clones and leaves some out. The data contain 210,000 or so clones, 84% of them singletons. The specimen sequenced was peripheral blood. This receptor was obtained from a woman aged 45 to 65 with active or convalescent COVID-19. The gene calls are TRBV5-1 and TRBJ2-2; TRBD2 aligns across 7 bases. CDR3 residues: CASSLEGGDTGELFF. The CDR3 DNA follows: TGCGCCAGCAGCTTGGAGGGAGGGGACACCGGGGAGCTGTTTTTT.